These T cell receptor beta chains were read from a single sample in a study of blood T cell repertoires in COVID-19. This table comes from immunoSEQ multiplex PCR, and its TCRdb copy is limited to in-frame clones, with some not included. The sample has 350,000 or so clones; around nine tenths are singletons. The sequenced sample was PBMCs or T cells enriched from blood (not recorded which). Every receptor here comes from a woman under 40 who had been exposed to COVID-19. Both conserved end residues are part of each CDR3. The D gene is left open where the match is weak. The listing skips clone size in some rows; elsewhere it reads once, few, many or a size class.

size: -; V: TRBV3-1/TRBV3-2; J: TRBJ2-7; D: TRBD1; DNA: TGTGCCAGCAGCCCACGAACAGGGGTCTCCGAGCAGTACTTC; CDR3: CASSPRTGVSEQYF
size: -; V: TRBV18; J: TRBJ1-5; D: TRBD1; DNA: TGTGCCAGCTCACCCGGGACAGATCAGCCCCAGCATTTT; CDR3: CASSPGTDQPQHF
size: -; V: TRBV10-3; J: TRBJ1-2; D: TRBD1; DNA: TGTGCCATCAGTGATTCCAGACAGGGGATATATGGCTACACCTTC; CDR3: CAISDSRQGIYGYTF
size: few; V: TRBV28; J: TRBJ1-5; D: -; DNA: TGTGCCACCCTTCAATTTAGCTATGGCAATCAGCCCCAGCATTTT; CDR3: CATLQFSYGNQPQHF
size: once; V: TRBV9; J: TRBJ2-7; D: TRBD2; DNA: TGTGCCAGCAGCGTAGGGTCTAGCGGAGATACCTACGAGCAGTACTTC; CDR3: CASSVGSSGDTYEQYF
size: -; V: TRBV3-1/TRBV3-2; J: TRBJ1-2; D: TRBD1; DNA: TGTGCCAGCAGCCCACGGGGACAGGGAAACTATGGCTACACCTTC; CDR3: CASSPRGQGNYGYTF
size: -; V: TRBV7-8; J: TRBJ2-7; D: TRBD1; DNA: TGTGCCAGCAGCTTAGCTCGGACAGGACCCTACGAGCAGTACTTC; CDR3: CASSLARTGPYEQYF
size: -; V: TRBV27; J: TRBJ1-2; D: TRBD1; DNA: TGTGCCAGCAGTATCGGACAGGGCTATGGCTACACCTTC; CDR3: CASSIGQGYGYTF
size: once; V: TRBV28; J: TRBJ2-7; D: TRBD1; DNA: TGTGCCAGCAGTTTAGAAACCGGGACAGGGGGCTACGAGCAGTACTTC; CDR3: CASSLETGTGGYEQYF
size: -; V: TRBV13; J: TRBJ1-1; D: TRBD1; DNA: TGTGCCAGCAGCAAAGGGGACAGGGAGGCCCCTGAAGCTTTCTTT; CDR3: CASSKGDREAPEAFF
size: -; V: TRBV7-9; J: TRBJ2-1; D: -; DNA: TGTGCCAGCAGCTTAAAGGGGTACAATGAGCAGTTCTTC; CDR3: CASSLKGYNEQFF
size: -; V: TRBV6-5; J: TRBJ1-2; D: -; DNA: TGTGCCAGCAGTACAGGACGGGGACTATACTATGGCTACACCTTC; CDR3: CASSTGRGLYYGYTF
size: few; V: TRBV28; J: TRBJ1-2; D: TRBD1; DNA: TGTGCCAGCAGTCCCGGGACAGGGGAACGCGGCTACACCTTC; CDR3: CASSPGTGERGYTF
size: -; V: TRBV7-9; J: TRBJ2-7; D: TRBD2; DNA: TGTGCCAGCAGAAGAACGACTAGCGTCTACGAGCAGTACTTC; CDR3: CASRRTTSVYEQYF
size: few; V: TRBV30; J: TRBJ2-1; D: TRBD2; DNA: TGTGCCTGGAGTGTTACAGCGGGAGTATTGCGTAATGAGCAGTTCTTC; CDR3: CAWSVTAGVLRNEQFF
size: -; V: TRBV6-5; J: TRBJ1-2; D: -; DNA: TGTGCCAGCAGAGTAGACAGAAGTGGCTACACCTTC; CDR3: CASRVDRSGYTF
size: few; V: TRBV18; J: TRBJ2-2; D: TRBD2; DNA: TGTGCCAGCTCACCGCCTAGCGGAGGGAACACCGGGGAGCTGTTTTTT; CDR3: CASSPPSGGNTGELFF
size: few; V: TRBV29-1; J: TRBJ2-2; D: -; DNA: TGCAGCGCTATCGGACACTACCAGGCCGGGGAGCTGTTTTTT; CDR3: CSAIGHYQAGELFF
size: -; V: TRBV6-5; J: TRBJ1-1; D: -; DNA: TGTGCCAGCAGTTCTGTTAACGACCTTCGAGGGACTGAAGCTTTCTTT; CDR3: CASSSVNDLRGTEAFF
size: -; V: TRBV7-3; J: TRBJ2-1; D: -; DNA: TGTGCCAGCAGCTTAACGTTTGGGAGTGAGCAGTTCTTC; CDR3: CASSLTFGSEQFF
size: -; V: TRBV27; J: TRBJ1-2; D: TRBD1; DNA: TGTGCCAGCAGTTCGGGACAGACCTATGGCTACACCTTC; CDR3: CASSSGQTYGYTF
size: -; V: TRBV3-1/TRBV3-2; J: TRBJ1-3; D: -; DNA: TGTGCCAGCAGCCAGGACATTTCTACGGGAAACACCATATATTTT; CDR3: CASSQDISTGNTIYF
size: -; V: TRBV5-4; J: TRBJ2-2; D: TRBD1; DNA: TGTGCCAGCAGCTTGGTCTGGGGACAGGGAATATCCGGGGAGCTGTTTTTT; CDR3: CASSLVWGQGISGELFF
size: -; V: TRBV5-6; J: TRBJ1-5; D: -; DNA: TGTGCCAGCAGCTTGGGACCCCCTGGAGGCAATCAGCCCCAGCATTTT; CDR3: CASSLGPPGGNQPQHF
size: -; V: TRBV19; J: TRBJ1-5; D: -; DNA: TGTGCCAGTAGTATTCTCGGTAGCAATCAGCCCCAGCATTTT; CDR3: CASSILGSNQPQHF